A single sample gave rise to the 11 T cell receptor beta chains below, sequenced in a study of T-cell reconstitution after alpha-beta-depleted transplantation in children. It was with unique molecular identifiers that the TCRbeta library was prepared. TCRdb re-called the PCR reads with MiXCR, one entry per CDR3 protein. Altogether hundreds of thousands of distinct CDR3 sequences are present, more than 9% being singletons, with the ten largest covering 4% to 5%. Sequencing was performed on PBMCs from the stem cell graft donor, taken from the stem cell graft. The source is a human donor who donated a stem cell graft to a child with acute myeloid leukemia.

This clonotype was seen a handful of times. The chain recombines TRBV20-1 with TRBJ1-2, with D perhaps TRBD1 (5 bases). The CDR3 is made up of 15 amino acids. The V end lost 3 bases, the J end lost 0 bases, and 14 bases lay between the germline ends. Germline V gene data show CDR1 as DFQATT and CDR2 as SNEGSKA (reference sequence). The CDR3 reads CSASYWRGSNYGYTF. The CDR3 region has the DNA TGCAGTGCTAGCTACTGGAGGGGTTCTAACTATGGCTACACCTTC.

This clonotype turned up a few times. This may arise from a read error, as a much more abundant clone is one base away. V usage is TRBV3-1 and J usage is TRBJ2-7, with 7 bases identical to TRBD1. Trimming removed 1 base from V and 2 bases from J; junction bases left unmatched: 5. This CDR3 is built from 15 residues. Germline assignment: CDR1 LGHDT and CDR2 YNNKEL (reference sequence). The CDR3 here is CASSQAWDSAYEQYF. CDR3 bases: TGTGCCAGCAGCCAAGCCTGGGACAGCGCCTACGAGCAGTACTTC.

J is TRBJ2-2 and V is TRBV5-1, with 8 bases fitting TRBD2. Germline V gene sequence: CDR1 SGHRS, CDR2 YFSETQ. CDR3 size: 17 residues. The junction had 4 bases not matched to a gene; V was cut back by 0 bases and J by 0 bases. In nucleotides, the CDR3 is TGCGCCAGCAGCTTGGAAGCGGGGGCCGCGAACACCGGGGAGCTGTTTTTT. As protein: CASSLEAGAANTGELFF.

There are many counts of this clonotype. V and J are TRBV20-1 and TRBJ2-2; D is possibly TRBD2 (6 bases). The V end lost 0 bases, the J end lost 3 bases, and 11 bases lay between the germline ends. The CDR3 totals 15 residues. Germline loops: CDR1 DFQATT, CDR2 SNEGSKA (reference sequence). CDR3 coding DNA: TGCAGTGCTAGAGATGGGACTCCCCACACCGGGGAGCTGTTTTTT. Its protein is CSARDGTPHTGELFF.

This clonotype has more than one count but fewer than ten. This chain uses TRBV27 with TRBJ2-3; possible D gene TRBD2, 6 bases. The V end was cut by 2 bases, the J end by 2 bases, with 20 bases between. This CDR3 has 18 amino acids. Germline loops: CDR1 MNHEY, CDR2 SMNVEV (reference sequence). CDR3 loop: CASSLRMVAAHPTDTQYF. In nucleotides, the CDR3 is TGTGCCAGCAGTTTAAGGATGGTAGCGGCCCACCCCACAGATACGCAGTATTTT.

This clonotype was picked up a small number of times. This chain uses TRBV6-5 with TRBJ2-7; 12 bases line up with TRBD2. V was clipped by 2 bases and J by 5 bases; unmatched bases: 4. CDR3 size: 15 residues. CDR1 and CDR2 from the germline V gene are MNHEY and SVGAGI. CDR3 region: CASSYTGLAGHEQYF. The CDR3 nucleotides read TGTGCCAGCAGTTACACGGGACTAGCGGGCCACGAGCAGTACTTC.

In this sample, this clonotype turned up many times. V usage is TRBV5-1 and J usage is TRBJ2-3; 8 bases fit TRBD1. Per germline, CDR1 SGHRS and CDR2 YFSETQ. CDR3 size: 14 residues. The V segment lost 3 bases and the J segment 4 bases; nucleotides outside the gene matches: 4. The CDR3 DNA sequence: TGCGCCAGCAGCTGGGGACAGGATTCAGATACGCAGTATTTT. It encodes CASSWGQDSDTQYF.

V gene TRBV10-3 combines with J gene TRBJ1-2, with 9 bases lining up with TRBD1. This CDR3 is built from 16 residues. Germline CDR1 reads ENHRY; CDR2 reads SYGVKD. V lost 8 bases and J lost 6; bases outside the gene matches: 16. Here the CDR3 reads CAILMGQGSGGNGYTF. The CDR3 DNA reads as TGTGCCATCCTCATGGGACAGGGTTCGGGCGGAAATGGCTACACCTTC.

The V and J genes are TRBV20-1 and TRBJ1-5; D may be TRBD1 (5 bases). The CDR3 runs to 13 residues. Germline lookup yields CDR1 DFQATT and CDR2 SNEGSKA (reference sequence). The ends were cut back, 5 bases at V and 3 bases at J, with 11 bases in the middle. The CDR3 DNA reads TGCAGTGCTTACCGGGACCTCAATCAGCCCCAGCATTTT. This codes for CSAYRDLNQPQHF.

This clonotype was found many times. CDR3 amino acids: CASSYSRGGSSGGANEQFF. The CDR3, as DNA: TGTGCCAGCAGTTACTCTAGGGGGGGATCCAGCGGGGGGGCCAATGAGCAGTTCTTC. The chain combines TRBV6-5 with TRBJ2-1, with 10 bases lining up with TRBD2. V shed 0 bases and J 6 bases; nucleotides not matched to a gene: 14. The CDR3 is 19 amino acids. Germline CDR1 MNHEY, CDR2 SVGAGI.

This clonotype showed up many times. The V and J genes are TRBV7-2 and TRBJ1-5; 7 bases align to TRBD1. There are 15 residues in the CDR3. Germline V gene sequence: CDR1 SGHTA, CDR2 FQGNSA. V was pared by 0 bases and J by 9 bases, with 8 bases of the junction left unmatched. CDR3 residues: CASSLADRSKSPQHF. The CDR3 DNA sequence: TGTGCCAGCAGCTTAGCGGACAGGTCCAAATCGCCCCAGCATTTT.